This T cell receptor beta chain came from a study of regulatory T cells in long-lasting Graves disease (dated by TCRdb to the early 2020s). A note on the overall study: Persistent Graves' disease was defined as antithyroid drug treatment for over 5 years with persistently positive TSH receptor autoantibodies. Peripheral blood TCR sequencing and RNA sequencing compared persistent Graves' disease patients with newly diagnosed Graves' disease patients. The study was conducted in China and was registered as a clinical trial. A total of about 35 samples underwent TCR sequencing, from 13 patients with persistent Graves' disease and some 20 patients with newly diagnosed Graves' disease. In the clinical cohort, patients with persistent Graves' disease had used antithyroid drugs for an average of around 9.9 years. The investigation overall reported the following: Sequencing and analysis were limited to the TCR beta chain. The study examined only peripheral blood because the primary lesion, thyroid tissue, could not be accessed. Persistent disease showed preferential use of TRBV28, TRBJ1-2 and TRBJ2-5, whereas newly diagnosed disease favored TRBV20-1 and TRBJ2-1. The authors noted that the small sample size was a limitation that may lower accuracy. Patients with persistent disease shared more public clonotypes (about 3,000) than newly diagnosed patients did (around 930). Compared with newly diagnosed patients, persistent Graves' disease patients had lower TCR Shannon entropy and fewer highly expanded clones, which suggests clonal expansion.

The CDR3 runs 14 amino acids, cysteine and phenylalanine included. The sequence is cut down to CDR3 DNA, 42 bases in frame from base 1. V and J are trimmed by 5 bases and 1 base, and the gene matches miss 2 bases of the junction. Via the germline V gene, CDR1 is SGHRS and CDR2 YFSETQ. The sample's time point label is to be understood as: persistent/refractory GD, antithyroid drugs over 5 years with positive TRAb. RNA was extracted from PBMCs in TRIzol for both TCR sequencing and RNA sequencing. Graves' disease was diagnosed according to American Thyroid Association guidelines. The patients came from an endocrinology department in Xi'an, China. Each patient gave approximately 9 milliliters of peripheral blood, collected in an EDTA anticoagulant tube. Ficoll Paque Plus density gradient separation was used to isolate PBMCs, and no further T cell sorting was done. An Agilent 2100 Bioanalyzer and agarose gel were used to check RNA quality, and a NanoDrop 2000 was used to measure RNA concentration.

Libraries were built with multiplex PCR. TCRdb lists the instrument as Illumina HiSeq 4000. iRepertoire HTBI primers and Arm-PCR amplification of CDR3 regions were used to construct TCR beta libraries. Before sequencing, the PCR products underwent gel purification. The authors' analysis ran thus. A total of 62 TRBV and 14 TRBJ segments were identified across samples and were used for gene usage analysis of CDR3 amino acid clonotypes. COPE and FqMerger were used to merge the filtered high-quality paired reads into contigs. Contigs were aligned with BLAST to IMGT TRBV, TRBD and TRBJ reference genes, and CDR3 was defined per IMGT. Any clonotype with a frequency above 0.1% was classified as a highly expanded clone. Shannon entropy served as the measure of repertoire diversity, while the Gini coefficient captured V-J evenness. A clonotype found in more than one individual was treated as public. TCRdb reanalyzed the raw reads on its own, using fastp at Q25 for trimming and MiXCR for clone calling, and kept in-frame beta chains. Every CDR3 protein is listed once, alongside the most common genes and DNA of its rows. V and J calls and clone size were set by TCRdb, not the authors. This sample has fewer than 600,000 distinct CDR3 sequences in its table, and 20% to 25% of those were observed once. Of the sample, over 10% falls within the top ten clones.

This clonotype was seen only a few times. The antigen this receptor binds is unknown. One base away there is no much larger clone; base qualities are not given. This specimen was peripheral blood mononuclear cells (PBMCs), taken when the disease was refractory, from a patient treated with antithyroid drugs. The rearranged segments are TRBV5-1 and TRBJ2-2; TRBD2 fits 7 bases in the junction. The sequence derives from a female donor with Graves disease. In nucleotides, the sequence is TGCGCCAGCAGGAGCGGGATGAACACCGGGGAGCTGTTTTTT. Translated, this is CASRSGMNTGELFF. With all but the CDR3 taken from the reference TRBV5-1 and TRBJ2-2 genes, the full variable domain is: KAGVTQTPRYLIKTRGQQVTLSCSPISGHRSVSWYQQTPGQGLQFLFEYFSETQRNKGNFPGRFSGRQFSNSRSEMNVSTLELGDSALYLCASRSGMNTGELFFGEGSRLTVL.